The entry below describes one T cell receptor (beta chain). Its specificity is not known. This specimen comes from a study of lymphopenia after photon versus proton radiotherapy. Data came from immunoSEQ multiplex PCR; TCRdb stores just in-frame clones and leaves some out. Among 53,000 or so clones listed, around 80% were seen once. The study, taken as a whole, reports: After lymphocyte nadir, photon-treated repertoires showed oligoclonal expansion, especially CD8+ Temra.

The CDR3 spans 14 residues. Trimming took off 6 bases at V and 6 bases at J, with 15 bases between the two ends. CDR1 is MDHEN and CDR2 is SYDVKM in the germline V gene. This receptor was identified in a man between 45 and 60 years old with gastric cancer. The chain carries TRBV28 and TRBJ1-3; D unresolved. Sequencing used peripheral blood, obtained from a patient treated with photon-based radiotherapy. CDR3 DNA: TGTGCCAGCAGAAAAAGGGTGTTAGAAAACACCATATATTTT. Translating gives CASRKRVLENTIYF. The full variable domain, completed using reference TRBV28 and TRBJ1-3, is DVKVTQSSRYLVKRTGEKVFLECVQDMDHENMFWYRQDPGLGLRLIYFSYDVKMKEKGDIPEGYSVSREKKERFSLILESASTNQTSMYLCASRKRVLENTIYFGEGSWLTVV.